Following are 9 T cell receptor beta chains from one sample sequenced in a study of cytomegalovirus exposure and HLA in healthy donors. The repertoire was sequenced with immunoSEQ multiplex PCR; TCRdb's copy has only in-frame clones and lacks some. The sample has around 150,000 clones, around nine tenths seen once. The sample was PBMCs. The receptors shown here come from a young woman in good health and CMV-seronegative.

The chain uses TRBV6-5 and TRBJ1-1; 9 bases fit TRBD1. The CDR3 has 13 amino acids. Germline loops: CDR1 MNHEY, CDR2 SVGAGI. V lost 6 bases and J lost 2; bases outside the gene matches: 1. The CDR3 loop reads CASRDRGNTEAFF. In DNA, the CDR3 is TGTGCCAGCAGGGACAGGGGCAACACTGAAGCTTTCTTT.

DNA for the CDR3: TGTGCCAGCAGCTTAGATACCTACGAGCAGTACTTC. Amino acids: CASSLDTYEQYF. The rearrangement joins TRBV7-2 to TRBJ2-7; D ambiguous. V was trimmed by 1 base and J by 2 bases, leaving 3 bases between them. Germline CDR1 and CDR2: SGHTA and FQGNSA. The CDR3 length is 12 residues. Together with reference TRBV7-2 and TRBJ2-7, the CDR3 gives the full variable domain: GAGVSQSPSNKVTEKGKDVELRCDPISGHTALYWYRQSLGQGLEFLIYFQGNSAPDKSGLPSDRFSAERTGGSVSTLTIQRTQQEDSAVYLCASSLDTYEQYFGPGTRLTVT.

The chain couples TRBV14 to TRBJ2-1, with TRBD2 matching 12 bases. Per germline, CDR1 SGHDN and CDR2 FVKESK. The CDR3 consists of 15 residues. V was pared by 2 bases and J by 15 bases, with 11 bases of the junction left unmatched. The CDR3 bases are TGTGCCAGCAGCCAATCACGACTAGCGGGAGTAGGTTGGTTCTTC. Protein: CASSQSRLAGVGWFF.

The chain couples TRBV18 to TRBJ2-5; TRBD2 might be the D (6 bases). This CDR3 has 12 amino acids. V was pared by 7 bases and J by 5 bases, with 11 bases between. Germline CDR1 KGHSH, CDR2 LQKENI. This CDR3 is CASFVAGETQYF. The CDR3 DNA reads TGTGCCAGCTTTGTCGCGGGGGAGACCCAGTACTTC.

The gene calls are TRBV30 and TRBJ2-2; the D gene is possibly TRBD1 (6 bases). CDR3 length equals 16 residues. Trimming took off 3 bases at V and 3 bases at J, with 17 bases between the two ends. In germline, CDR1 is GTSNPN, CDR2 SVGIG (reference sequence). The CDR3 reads CAWRWDKAYYTGELFF. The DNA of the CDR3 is TGTGCCTGGAGATGGGACAAGGCTTACTACACCGGGGAGCTGTTTTTT.

In nucleotides, the CDR3 is TGTGCCAGCAGGCTTTCCTTTTACAGGGACACCGGGGAGCTGTTTTTT. Amino acid sequence: CASRLSFYRDTGELFF. This sequence joins TRBV5-6 and TRBJ2-2, with a weak D call TRBD1 (6 bases). V was cut by 5 bases and J by 3 bases, with 17 bases left in between. The CDR3 runs to 16 residues. Germline CDR1 is SGHDT and CDR2 is YYEEEE.

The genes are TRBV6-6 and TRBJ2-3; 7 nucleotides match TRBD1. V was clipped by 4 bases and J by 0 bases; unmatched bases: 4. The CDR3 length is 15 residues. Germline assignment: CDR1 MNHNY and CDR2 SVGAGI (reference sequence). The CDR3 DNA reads TGTGCCAGCAGTTCGACGGGACAGAGCACAGATACGCAGTATTTT. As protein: CASSSTGQSTDTQYF.

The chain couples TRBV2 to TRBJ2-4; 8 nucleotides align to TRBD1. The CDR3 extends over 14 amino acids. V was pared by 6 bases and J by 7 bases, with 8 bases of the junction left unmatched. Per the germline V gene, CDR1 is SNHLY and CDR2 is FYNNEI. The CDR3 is CASSRQGIRNIQYF. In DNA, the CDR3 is TGTGCCAGCAGCCGACAGGGGATTAGGAACATTCAGTACTTC.

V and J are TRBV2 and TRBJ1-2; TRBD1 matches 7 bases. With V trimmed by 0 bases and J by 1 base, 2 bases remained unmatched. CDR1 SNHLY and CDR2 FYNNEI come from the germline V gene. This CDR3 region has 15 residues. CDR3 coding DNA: TGTGCCAGCAGTGAAGCCGACAGGGATAACTATGGCTACACCTTC. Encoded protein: CASSEADRDNYGYTF.